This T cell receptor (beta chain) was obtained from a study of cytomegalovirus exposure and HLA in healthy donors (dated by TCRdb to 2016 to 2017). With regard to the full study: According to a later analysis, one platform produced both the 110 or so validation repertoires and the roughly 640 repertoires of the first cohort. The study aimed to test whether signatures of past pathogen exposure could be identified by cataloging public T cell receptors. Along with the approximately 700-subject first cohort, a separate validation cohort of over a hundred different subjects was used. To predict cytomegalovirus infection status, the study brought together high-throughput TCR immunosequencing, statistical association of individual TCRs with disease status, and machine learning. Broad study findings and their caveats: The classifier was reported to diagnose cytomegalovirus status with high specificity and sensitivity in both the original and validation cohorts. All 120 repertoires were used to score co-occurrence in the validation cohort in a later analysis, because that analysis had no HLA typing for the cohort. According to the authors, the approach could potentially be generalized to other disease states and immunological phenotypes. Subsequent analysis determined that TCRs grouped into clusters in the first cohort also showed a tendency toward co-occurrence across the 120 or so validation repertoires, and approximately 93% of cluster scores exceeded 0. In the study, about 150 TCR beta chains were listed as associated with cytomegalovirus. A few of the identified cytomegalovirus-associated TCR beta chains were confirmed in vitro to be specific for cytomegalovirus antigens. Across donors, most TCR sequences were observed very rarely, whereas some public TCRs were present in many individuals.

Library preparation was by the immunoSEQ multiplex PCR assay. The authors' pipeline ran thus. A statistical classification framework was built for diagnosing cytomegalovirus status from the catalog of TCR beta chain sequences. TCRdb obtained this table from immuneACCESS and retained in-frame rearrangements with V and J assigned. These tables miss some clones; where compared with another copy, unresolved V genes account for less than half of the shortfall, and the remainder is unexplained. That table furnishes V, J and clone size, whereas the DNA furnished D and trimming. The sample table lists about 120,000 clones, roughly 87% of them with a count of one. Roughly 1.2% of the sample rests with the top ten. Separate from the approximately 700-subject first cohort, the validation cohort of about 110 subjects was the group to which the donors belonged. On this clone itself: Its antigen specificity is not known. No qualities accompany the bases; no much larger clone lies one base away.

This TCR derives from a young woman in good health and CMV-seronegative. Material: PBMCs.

The CDR3 in this case is CAISESGSYGYTF. The DNA sequence is as follows: TGTGCCATCAGTGAGAGCGGCAGTTATGGCTACACCTTC. The chain employs TRBV10-3 and TRBJ1-2; the D gene lacks a confident call. The CDR3, from cysteine to phenylalanine, totals 13 residues. The only DNA kept is the CDR3, 39 bases in frame from the first base. The junction shows trimming of 2 bases on V and 5 bases on J, plus 9 bases between the germline ends. From the germline V gene, CDR1 is ENHRY and CDR2 is SYGVKD.